Shown below are 27 T cell receptor beta chains from a single sample sequenced in a study of cytomegalovirus exposure and HLA in healthy donors (dated by TCRdb to 2016 to 2017). Library method: the immunoSEQ multiplex PCR assay. For the multiplex PCR, a mixture combining 60 forward primers for TCR Vbeta segments and 13 reverse primers for TCR Jbeta segments was used. The clones in this table, taken by TCRdb from immuneACCESS, are in-frame only. Not every clone is retained; where verified, under half of the shortfall comes from an unresolved V gene, and the cause of the rest is unknown. A total of some 150,000 clones appear in this sample, roughly 70% of them only once. Of the sample, about 6.4% is held by the ten largest clones. Input material: PBMCs. The receptors stem from a man between 25 and 39 years old in good health and CMV-seronegative.

This chain joins TRBV19 and TRBJ2-1; D possibly corresponds to TRBD1 (5 bases). The V end lost 7 bases, the J end lost 2 bases, and 15 bases lay between the germline ends. CDR3 length: 15 amino acids. Germline V gene data show CDR1 as LNHDA and CDR2 as SQIVND (reference sequence). The chain's CDR3 is CASKGVFPAYNEQFF. Here the CDR3 DNA reads TGTGCCAGTAAAGGGGTGTTTCCTGCCTACAATGAGCAGTTCTTC.

The gene calls are TRBV27 and TRBJ1-2, with D perhaps TRBD1 (6 bases). CDR3 length: 14 residues. Trimming removed 5 bases at V and 4 bases at J, with 14 bases between. Germline assignment: CDR1 MNHEY and CDR2 SMNVEV (reference sequence). In DNA, the CDR3 is TGTGCCAGCAGTGCAAGACAGGAATTCTATGGCTACACCTTC. Amino acids: CASSARQEFYGYTF.

The chain recombines TRBV5-1 with TRBJ2-7, with D perhaps matching TRBD2 (7 bases). Germline loops: CDR1 SGHRS, CDR2 YFSETQ. With 4 bases removed from V and 0 bases from J, the gap between germline ends came to 20 bases. The CDR3 has 17 residues. CDR3 residues: CASSTGALAGLSYEQYF. The CDR3 nucleotides are TGCGCCAGCAGCACGGGGGCCTTAGCGGGCCTCTCCTACGAGCAGTACTTC.

This clone was detected only once. A junction end diverges from the germline sequence, so it may reflect a read error. The CDR3 here is CASSGTGVSGANGLTF. In DNA form, the CDR3 reads TGTGCCAGTAGTGGGACAGGGGTCTCTGGGGCCAACGGCCTGACTTTC. The chain links TRBV19 to TRBJ2-6; 10 bases match TRBD1. Germline V gene sequence: CDR1 LNHDA, CDR2 SQIVND (reference sequence). The CDR3 runs to 16 residues.

This chain uses TRBV6-5 with TRBJ2-5, with 7 bases fitting TRBD2. V trimming: 0 bases; J trimming: 2 bases; junction bases outside the gene matches: 6. Germline CDR1 is MNHEY and CDR2 is SVGAGI. The CDR3 extends over 16 amino acids. CDR3 nucleotides: TGTGCCAGCAGTTACTCGAAGCTAGCGGCTCAAGAGACCCAGTACTTC. This sequence encodes CASSYSKLAAQETQYF.

The rearrangement joins TRBV5-1 to TRBJ2-1, with D unresolved. CDR3 length: 11 amino acids. CDR1 is SGHRS and CDR2 is YFSETQ in the germline V gene. Trimming shortened V by 0 bases and J by 9 bases, and 4 bases separated the two germline ends. CDR3 DNA: TGCGCCAGCAGCTTGGAGAGTGAGCAGTTCTTC. Protein: CASSLESEQFF.

The rearrangement links TRBV5-1 to TRBJ1-4, with D possibly being TRBD1 (6 bases). In germline, CDR1 is SGHRS, CDR2 YFSETQ. This CDR3 has 13 residues. Trimming cost V 3 bases and J 6 bases, with 9 bases left between them. The CDR3 sequence: CASSWAGDEKLFF. The DNA of the CDR3 is TGCGCCAGCAGCTGGGCAGGGGATGAAAAACTGTTTTTT.

The DNA of the CDR3 is TGTGCCAGCAGTATACGACCCGGACAAGGTCGGTATGGCTACACCTTC. Translated: CASSIRPGQGRYGYTF. The chain uses TRBV28 and TRBJ1-2; weak D call: TRBD1 (5 bases). Per the germline V gene, CDR1 is MDHEN and CDR2 is SYDVKM. The CDR3 sequence is 16 residues long. Trimming shortened V by 5 bases and J by 5 bases, and 21 bases separated the two germline ends.

The rearrangement links TRBV6-1 to TRBJ2-7; 7 nucleotides agree with TRBD1. The ends lost 6 bases at V and 2 bases at J; junction bases unmatched: 4. The CDR3 has 13 residues. CDR1 is MNHNS and CDR2 is SASEGT in the germline V gene. In nucleotides, the CDR3 is TGTGCCAGCAGAGGAACAGGGGCCTACGAGCAGTACTTC. It codes for CASRGTGAYEQYF.

The chain combines TRBV30 with TRBJ2-1; 7 positions match TRBD2. The CDR3 length is 17 residues. Germline assignment: CDR1 GTSNPN and CDR2 SVGIG (reference sequence). With 2 bases clipped from V and 7 bases from J, the junction kept 17 bases outside the gene matches. In DNA form, the CDR3 reads TGTGCCTGGAGTCGCTCCTTTTTGCGGGAGTTTGTGAATGAGCAGTTCTTC. The encoded protein is CAWSRSFLREFVNEQFF.

The chain joins TRBV28 to TRBJ2-3, with D possibly matching TRBD2 (5 bases). From germline, CDR1 is MDHEN and CDR2 SYDVKM. CDR3 length equals 13 residues. Between the trimmed V and J ends, which lost 2 bases and 11 bases, there was a span of 14 bases. CDR3 loop: CASSLPGKEKQYF. As DNA, the CDR3 is TGTGCCAGCAGTTTACCCGGGAAAGAAAAGCAGTATTTT.

A single count supports this clone. The chain joins TRBV6-4 to TRBJ2-5, with TRBD2 identical over 10 bases. The V gene's germline CDR1 is MRHNA and CDR2 SNTAGT. With 3 bases clipped from V and 5 bases from J, the junction kept 0 bases outside the gene matches. The CDR3 length is 13 residues. CDR3 in DNA: TGTGCCAGCAGTGAGACTAGCGGGGAGACCCAGTACTTC. This translates into CASSETSGETQYF.

The V call is TRBV2, the J call TRBJ1-1; no firm D call. There are 13 residues in the CDR3. Germline V gene lookup returns CDR1 SNHLY and CDR2 FYNNEI. With 10 bases removed from V and 1 base from J, the gap between germline ends came to 13 bases. CDR3 nucleotide sequence: TGTGCCACGAACACCCTCCAGAACACTGAAGCTTTCTTT. This encodes CATNTLQNTEAFF.

The chain couples TRBV19 to TRBJ2-7, with TRBD1 identical over 8 bases. This CDR3 has 15 residues. V gave up 3 bases and J gave up 3 bases; unmatched junction bases: 7. Germline CDR1 is LNHDA and CDR2 is SQIVND (reference sequence). CDR3 residues: CASSIGTGRFYEQYF. Here the CDR3 DNA reads TGTGCCAGTAGTATCGGGACAGGTAGATTCTACGAGCAGTACTTC.

The V call is TRBV6-5, the J call TRBJ2-3; TRBD1 matches at 7 bases. The V segment lost 4 bases and the J segment 4 bases; nucleotides outside the gene matches: 11. CDR3 length: 16 amino acids. The V gene's germline CDR1 is MNHEY and CDR2 SVGAGI. The CDR3 nucleotides are TGTGCCAGCAGTTCCCGGGACAGTCCCTCGGCAGATACGCAGTATTTT. This gives the protein CASSSRDSPSADTQYF.

The genes are TRBV28 and TRBJ2-5; no clear D gene. Germline lookup yields CDR1 MDHEN and CDR2 SYDVKM. This CDR3 comprises 13 residues. V gave up 5 bases and J gave up 1 base, with 8 bases separating them. Here the CDR3 reads CASSLYLQETQYF. The CDR3, as DNA: TGTGCCAGCAGTCTATATCTCCAAGAGACCCAGTACTTC.

The chain combines TRBV6-5 with TRBJ2-7; 9 nucleotides align to TRBD2. The CDR3 runs 14 residues. The V gene's germline CDR1 is MNHEY and CDR2 SVGAGI. V gave up 5 bases and J gave up 3 bases; unmatched junction bases: 5. The CDR3 nucleotides read TGTGCCAGCAGTACAGGGACTAGCCACTACGAGCAGTACTTC. Its translation is CASSTGTSHYEQYF.

The gene calls are TRBV4-1 and TRBJ2-6; no clear D. V lost 4 bases and J lost 0, with 10 bases in between. The germline V gene has CDR1 MGHRA and CDR2 YSYEKL. The CDR3 runs to 16 residues. CDR3 in amino acids: CASSRQRNSGANVLTF. The CDR3 DNA reads TGCGCCAGCAGCCGGCAGCGTAACTCTGGGGCCAACGTCCTGACTTTC.

This rearrangement joins TRBV5-1 to TRBJ2-5; 8 bases are a match to TRBD2. The CDR3 has 14 amino acids. J lost 5 bases, V lost 3 bases, and 6 bases had no gene match. CDR1 is SGHRS, CDR2 YFSETQ, per germline. The CDR3 loop is CASSSSSGGETQYF. The CDR3 coding sequence is TGCGCCAGCAGCTCCTCTTCGGGAGGGGAGACCCAGTACTTC.

The chain recombines TRBV5-4 with TRBJ1-4, with D possibly being TRBD1 (6 bases). Germline values: CDR1 SGHNT, CDR2 YYREEE (reference sequence). This CDR3 region has 15 residues. V was pared by 0 bases and J by 8 bases, with 14 bases between. The DNA for the CDR3 is TGTGCCAGCAGCTTGGGAGGGGGGGATCTCGAAAAACTGTTTTTT. Translation gives CASSLGGGDLEKLFF.

The V gene is TRBV7-9, the J gene TRBJ2-5, with TRBD2 identical over 7 bases. With 2 bases clipped from V and 5 bases from J, the junction kept 5 bases outside the gene matches. The CDR3 is 14 residues long. CDR1 is SEHNR, CDR2 FQNEAQ, per germline (reference sequence). CDR3 DNA: TGTGCCAGCAGCTTATTTGCGGGAGAGGAGACCCAGTACTTC. Amino acids: CASSLFAGEETQYF.

The chain has TRBV7-8 and TRBJ1-5; 7 nucleotides align to TRBD1. V trimming: 7 bases; J trimming: 4 bases; junction bases outside the gene matches: 7. The CDR3 is 14 amino acids. The germline V gene has CDR1 SGHVS and CDR2 FQNEAQ. The CDR3 DNA follows: TGTGCCAGCACCCAGACAGGGTATAATCAGCCCCAGCATTTT. Its protein product is CASTQTGYNQPQHF.

On this clone itself: This CDR3 is also generated by other DNA sequences in the sample. The V gene is TRBV6-1, the J gene TRBJ2-1; 10 bases are a match to TRBD2. J lost 13 bases, V lost 6 bases, and 6 bases had no gene match. The length of the CDR3 is 12 residues. CDR1 MNHNS and CDR2 SASEGT come from the germline V gene. The CDR3 region has the DNA TGTGCCAGCAGCGATTTAGCGGGGGGACAGTTCTTC. This translates into CASSDLAGGQFF.

The genes are TRBV30 and TRBJ2-1, with no clear D. Germline V lookup: CDR1 GTSNPN, CDR2 SVGIG (reference sequence). V lost 5 bases to trimming and J lost 6 bases, with 8 bases between them. The CDR3 runs to 11 residues. CDR3 sequence reads: CAWGTSNEQFF. The CDR3 nucleotides are TGTGCCTGGGGCACATCCAATGAGCAGTTCTTC.

The chain links TRBV29-1 to TRBJ1-1; a possible D gene is TRBD1 (5 bases). The CDR3 loop spans 11 amino acids. Germline V gene lookup returns CDR1 SQVTM and CDR2 ANQGSEA. V lost 4 bases and J lost 7, with 10 bases in between. Written as DNA, the CDR3 is TGCAGCGTTGTGGGGCCTCTTGAAGCTTTCTTT. Translated: CSVVGPLEAFF.

The chain has TRBV2 and TRBJ2-2, with D unclear. Germline CDR1 reads SNHLY; CDR2 reads FYNNEI. CDR3 size: 11 residues. The V and J ends lost 2 bases and 8 bases respectively, with 3 bases between them. CDR3 DNA sequence: TGTGCCAGCAGTGAACCGGGGGAGCTGTTTTTT. It is translated as CASSEPGELFF.

CDR3 protein: CASSFGQRYEQYF. Here the CDR3 DNA reads TGTGCCAGCAGTTTCGGACAGAGGTACGAGCAGTACTTC. The rearrangement links TRBV27 to TRBJ2-7, with D maybe TRBD1 (6 bases). Trimming took 3 bases from V and 4 from J, leaving 10 bases between them. Germline values: CDR1 MNHEY, CDR2 SMNVEV (reference sequence). This CDR3 contains 13 residues.